Here is one T cell receptor (beta chain) with its context. The antigen remains unidentified. TCRdb keeps only in-frame clones here, not all; method: immunoSEQ multiplex PCR. The sample consists of 100,000 to 120,000 clones, more than 70% of them appearing once. The data derive from a study of cytomegalovirus exposure and HLA in healthy donors. Whole-study results and caveats: Reports described diagnosis of cytomegalovirus status by the classifier as highly specific and sensitive. The study put some 150 TCR beta chains on its list as cytomegalovirus-associated. That first-cohort TCR clusters tended to co-occur in the roughly 120 validation repertoires was found in a later analysis.

Sequenced material: PBMCs. The clonotype originates from a woman under 30 in good health and CMV-seronegative.

The CDR3 DNA follows: TGTGCCAGCAGTTTTCACGGGTATTACTATGGCTACACCTTC. Protein product: CASSFHGYYYGYTF. The gene calls are TRBV28 and TRBJ1-2; D unclear. Trimming left V 3 bases short and J 3 bases short, with 11 bases between. The CDR3 runs to 14 residues. Germline loops: CDR1 MDHEN, CDR2 SYDVKM.